This T cell receptor (beta chain) is from a study of shared clonotypes between healthy human individuals (dated by TCRdb to the early 2020s). With regard to the full study: Three men and two women, aged 18 to 49 years, made up the cohort. Leukapheresis yielded between about 0.85 and 9.5 billion PBMCs per donor. To increase sequencing depth and limit assay-specific biases, TCR repertoire library preparation and sequencing were carried out by different laboratories using diverse techniques. The study deeply sequenced blood TCR repertoires of about five healthy adults to estimate repertoire size and the extent of clonotype sharing between individuals.

According to the germline V gene, CDR1 reads MNHNS and CDR2 reads SASEGT. The CDR3, from cysteine to phenylalanine, totals 16 residues. The CDR3 DNA has 48 bases and is translated from base 1. The junction shows trimming of 4 bases on V and 4 bases on J, plus 19 bases between the germline ends. Using the deep immunoSEQ assay, TCR CDR3 regions were amplified from genomic DNA by multiplex PCR. Extracted genomic DNA from each cell subset was distributed evenly across all wells of several immunoSEQ 96-well plates, and each plate was treated as a replicate. For unsorted PBMC, 300 to 350 ng genomic DNA, equal to approximately 30,000 T cell genomes, was loaded into each replicate PCR. Ten immunoSEQ deep assay plates were used to sequence the unsorted PBMC genomic DNA. Purified libraries were measured with a Qubit 3.0 fluorometer, size-checked on a Bioanalyzer 2100, and measured again with the KAPA Library Quantification kit. Every immunoSEQ 96-well plate was sequenced on a separate single-read 150-cycle Illumina NextSeq 550 flow cell. The authors' pipeline ran thus. Because the immunoSEQ output included only junctional sequences and no quality scores, the filtering could not be the same as the filtering used for full-length reads. Sequences were annotated with PyIR, a Python wrapper for IgBLAST v1.9, and V/J genes and CDR3 were assigned using IMGT germline references. Reads were removed for weak V/J assignments (E-value above 1e-6), missing CDR3, stop codons, out-of-frame junctions, or ambiguous translated residues. V3J clonotypes were defined by identical inferred V gene, J gene, and CDR3 amino acid sequence. Percentage overlap between repertoires was computed as shared unique clonotypes divided by the size of the smaller repertoire. RTK rarefaction, the Chao1 estimator, and Recon v2.1 estimates of unobserved clonotypes were used to assess repertoire richness. Sourced from immuneACCESS, this table was stored by TCRdb with only in-frame sequences that have V and J called. A share of the clones is absent; for the studies checked, an unresolved V gene accounts for under half, and the remainder has no known explanation. V and J calls and clone size are copied from that table; D and trimming were computed from the DNA. In this sample the table shows fewer than 500,000 clones, 60% to 80% of which occur a single time. 9.5% to 15% of the sample comes from the top ten.

The donors were healthy, HIV-negative adults with no recently reported acute infections or vaccinations. Only Caucasian adults living in Nashville, Tennessee, USA were represented among the donors. In the unsorted samples, some 94 million PBMCs were counted, and genomic DNA was extracted using the QIAamp DNA Blood Mini kit. After blood collection by leukapheresis, PBMCs were isolated using Ficoll-Histopaque density gradient centrifugation and then cryopreserved in the vapor phase of liquid nitrogen. As for this clone: Its cognate antigen has yet to be identified. No base-level quality is on record; no much larger clone is a single base apart.

The study at large found these results: Based on pairwise subsampling, the degree of clonotype sharing among donors was expected to be affected by sequencing depth. Only blood was sampled, and tissue TCR repertoires likely differ from those in blood. The genetic and exposure-history diversity represented was limited by the small number of donors.

Sequencing input: PBMCs. The V and J segments used are TRBV6-1 and TRBJ1-2, with the D gene uncertain. This receptor was obtained from a woman between 35 and 50 years old in good health. Some clones in this sample may be carry-over from other donors' samples. The CDR3 reads CASSAGSEGMPYGYTF. In nucleotide form, the sequence is TGTGCCAGCAGTGCCGGATCGGAGGGAATGCCCTATGGCTACACCTTC.